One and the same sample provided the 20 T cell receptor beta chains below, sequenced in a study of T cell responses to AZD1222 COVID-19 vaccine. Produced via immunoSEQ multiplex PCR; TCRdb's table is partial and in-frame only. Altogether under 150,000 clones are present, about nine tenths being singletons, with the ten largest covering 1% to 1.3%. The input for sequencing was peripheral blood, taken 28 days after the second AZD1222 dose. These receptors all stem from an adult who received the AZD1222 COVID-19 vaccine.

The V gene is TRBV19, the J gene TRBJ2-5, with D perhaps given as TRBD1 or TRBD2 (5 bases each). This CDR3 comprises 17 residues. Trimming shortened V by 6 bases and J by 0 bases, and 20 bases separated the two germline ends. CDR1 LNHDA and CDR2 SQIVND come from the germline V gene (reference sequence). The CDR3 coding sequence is TGTGCCAGTAGGGACTCAATTGGGGGTACCGACCAAGAGACCCAGTACTTC. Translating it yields CASRDSIGGTDQETQYF.

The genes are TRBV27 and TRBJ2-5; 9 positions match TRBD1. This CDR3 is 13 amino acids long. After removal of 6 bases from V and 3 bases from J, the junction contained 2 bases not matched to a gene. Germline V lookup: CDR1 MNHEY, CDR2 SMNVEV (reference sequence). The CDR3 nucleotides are TGTGCCAGCAGCCGACAGGGGGAAGAGACCCAGTACTTC. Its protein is CASSRQGEETQYF.

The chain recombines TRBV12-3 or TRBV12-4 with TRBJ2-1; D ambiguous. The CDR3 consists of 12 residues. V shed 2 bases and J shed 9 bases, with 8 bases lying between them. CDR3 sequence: CASSLQRGEQFF. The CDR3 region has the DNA TGTGCCAGCAGTTTACAGCGTGGTGAGCAGTTCTTC.

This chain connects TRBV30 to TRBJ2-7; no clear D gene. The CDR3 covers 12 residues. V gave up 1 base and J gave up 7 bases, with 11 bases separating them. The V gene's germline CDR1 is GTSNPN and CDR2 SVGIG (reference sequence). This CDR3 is CAWSGLKEEQYF. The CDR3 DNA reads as TGTGCCTGGAGTGGTCTAAAGGAGGAGCAGTACTTC.

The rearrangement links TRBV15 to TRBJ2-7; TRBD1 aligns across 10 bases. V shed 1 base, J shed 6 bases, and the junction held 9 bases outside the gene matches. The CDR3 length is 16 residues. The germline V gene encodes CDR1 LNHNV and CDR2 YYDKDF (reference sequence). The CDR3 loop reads CATSRVPGQGSSEQYF. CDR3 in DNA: TGTGCCACCAGCAGAGTGCCGGGACAGGGGTCATCCGAGCAGTACTTC.

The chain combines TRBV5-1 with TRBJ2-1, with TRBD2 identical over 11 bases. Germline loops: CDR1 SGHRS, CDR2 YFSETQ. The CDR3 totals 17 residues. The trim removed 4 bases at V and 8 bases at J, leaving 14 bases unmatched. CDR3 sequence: CASSPGLAGGREDEQFF. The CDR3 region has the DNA TGCGCCAGCAGCCCCGGCCTAGCGGGAGGCAGGGAGGATGAGCAGTTCTTC.

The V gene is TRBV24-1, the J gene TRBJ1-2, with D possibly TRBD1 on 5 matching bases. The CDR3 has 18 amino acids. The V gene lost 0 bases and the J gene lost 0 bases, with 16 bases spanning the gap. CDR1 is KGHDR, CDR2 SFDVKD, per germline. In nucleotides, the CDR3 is TGTGCCACCAGTGATTTGCTATTACAGGAACAAGCTAACTATGGCTACACCTTC. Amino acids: CATSDLLLQEQANYGYTF.

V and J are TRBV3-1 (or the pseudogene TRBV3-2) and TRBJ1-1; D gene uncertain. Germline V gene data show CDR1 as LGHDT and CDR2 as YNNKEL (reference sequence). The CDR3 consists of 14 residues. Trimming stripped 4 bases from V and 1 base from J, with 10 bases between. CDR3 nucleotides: TGTGCCAGCAGCCTCCTCCGGGAGAACACTGAAGCTTTCTTT. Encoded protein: CASSLLRENTEAFF.

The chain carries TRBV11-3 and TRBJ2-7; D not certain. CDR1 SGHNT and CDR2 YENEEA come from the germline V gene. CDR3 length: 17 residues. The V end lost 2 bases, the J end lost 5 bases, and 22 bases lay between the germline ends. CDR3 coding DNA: TGTGCCAGCAGCTTACCAAACCTGGGAAGACCTGGCGACGAGCAGTACTTC. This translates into CASSLPNLGRPGDEQYF.

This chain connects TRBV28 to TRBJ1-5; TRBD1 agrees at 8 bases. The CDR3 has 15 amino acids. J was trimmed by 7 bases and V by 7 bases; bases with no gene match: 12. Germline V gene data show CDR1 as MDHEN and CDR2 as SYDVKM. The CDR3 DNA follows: TGTGCCAGCATCTTAGGAGGACAGGGATTACAGCCCCAGCATTTT. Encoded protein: CASILGGQGLQPQHF.

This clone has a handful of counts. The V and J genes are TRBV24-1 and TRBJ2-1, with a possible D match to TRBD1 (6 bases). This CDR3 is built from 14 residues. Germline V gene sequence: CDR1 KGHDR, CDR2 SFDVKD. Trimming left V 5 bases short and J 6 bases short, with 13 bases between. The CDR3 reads CATSGQGIVNEQFF. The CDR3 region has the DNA TGTGCCACCAGTGGGCAGGGGATAGTCAATGAGCAGTTCTTC.

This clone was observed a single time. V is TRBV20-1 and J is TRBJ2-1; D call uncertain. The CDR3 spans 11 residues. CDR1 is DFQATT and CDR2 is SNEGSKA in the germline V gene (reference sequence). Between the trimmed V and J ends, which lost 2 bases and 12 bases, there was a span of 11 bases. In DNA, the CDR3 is TGCAGTGCTAGACAGGATATAGGGCAGTTCTTC. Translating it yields CSARQDIGQFF.

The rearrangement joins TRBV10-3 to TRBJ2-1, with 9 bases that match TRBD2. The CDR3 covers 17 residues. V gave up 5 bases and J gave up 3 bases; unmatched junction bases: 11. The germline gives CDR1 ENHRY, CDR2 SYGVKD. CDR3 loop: CAISPRIAGGFYNEQFF. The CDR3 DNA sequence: TGTGCCATCAGTCCCCGAATTGCGGGGGGGTTCTACAATGAGCAGTTCTTC.

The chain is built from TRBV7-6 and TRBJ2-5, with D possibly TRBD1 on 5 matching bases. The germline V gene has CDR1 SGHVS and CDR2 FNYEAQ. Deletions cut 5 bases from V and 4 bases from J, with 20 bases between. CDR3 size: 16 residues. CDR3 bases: TGTGCCAGCAGCCTACTAAGTGGGGCCCCCGGAGAGACCCAGTACTTC. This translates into CASSLLSGAPGETQYF.

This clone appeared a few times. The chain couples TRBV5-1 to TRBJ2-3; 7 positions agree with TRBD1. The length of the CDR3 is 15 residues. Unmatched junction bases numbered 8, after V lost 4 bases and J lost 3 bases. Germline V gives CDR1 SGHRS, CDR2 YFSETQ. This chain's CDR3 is CASSPQSQGTDTQYF. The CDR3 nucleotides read TGCGCCAGCAGCCCACAATCACAGGGGACAGATACGCAGTATTTT.

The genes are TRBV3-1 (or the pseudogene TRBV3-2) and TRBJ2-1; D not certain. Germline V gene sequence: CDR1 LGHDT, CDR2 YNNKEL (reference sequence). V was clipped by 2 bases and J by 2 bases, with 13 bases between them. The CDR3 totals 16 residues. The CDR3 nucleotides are TGTGCCAGCAGCCAACGGATAAGGGTGGCCTACAATGAGCAGTTCTTC. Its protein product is CASSQRIRVAYNEQFF.

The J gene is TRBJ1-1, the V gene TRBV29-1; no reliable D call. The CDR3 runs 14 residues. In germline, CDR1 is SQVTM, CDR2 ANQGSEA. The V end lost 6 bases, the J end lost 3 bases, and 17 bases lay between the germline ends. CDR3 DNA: TGCAGCGTGGGTTTCACAGCTGGGTACACTGAAGCTTTCTTT. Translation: CSVGFTAGYTEAFF.

CDR3 sequence: CASTLRWEGGQPQHF. In nucleotides, the CDR3 is TGTGCCAGCACCCTTCGGTGGGAGGGGGGTCAGCCCCAGCATTTT. The J gene is TRBJ1-5, the V gene TRBV6-5; D might be TRBD1 (6 bases). Trimming took off 7 bases at V and 6 bases at J, with 19 bases between the two ends. The CDR3 loop spans 15 amino acids. In germline, CDR1 is MNHEY, CDR2 SVGAGI.

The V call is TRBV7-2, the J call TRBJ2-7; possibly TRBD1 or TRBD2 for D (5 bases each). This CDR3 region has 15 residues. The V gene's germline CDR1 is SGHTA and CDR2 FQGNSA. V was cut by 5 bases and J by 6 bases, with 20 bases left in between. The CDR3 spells CASSKTGTISFEQYF. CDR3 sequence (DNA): TGTGCCAGCAGCAAAACCGGGACCATATCATTCGAGCAGTACTTC.

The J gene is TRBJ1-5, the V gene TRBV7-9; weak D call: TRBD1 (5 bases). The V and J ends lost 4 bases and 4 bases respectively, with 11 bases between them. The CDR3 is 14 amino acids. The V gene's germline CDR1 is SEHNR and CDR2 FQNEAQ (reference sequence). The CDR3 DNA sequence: TGTGCCAGCAGCTCTGGGACCGGGAATCAGCCCCAGCATTTT. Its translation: CASSSGTGNQPQHF.